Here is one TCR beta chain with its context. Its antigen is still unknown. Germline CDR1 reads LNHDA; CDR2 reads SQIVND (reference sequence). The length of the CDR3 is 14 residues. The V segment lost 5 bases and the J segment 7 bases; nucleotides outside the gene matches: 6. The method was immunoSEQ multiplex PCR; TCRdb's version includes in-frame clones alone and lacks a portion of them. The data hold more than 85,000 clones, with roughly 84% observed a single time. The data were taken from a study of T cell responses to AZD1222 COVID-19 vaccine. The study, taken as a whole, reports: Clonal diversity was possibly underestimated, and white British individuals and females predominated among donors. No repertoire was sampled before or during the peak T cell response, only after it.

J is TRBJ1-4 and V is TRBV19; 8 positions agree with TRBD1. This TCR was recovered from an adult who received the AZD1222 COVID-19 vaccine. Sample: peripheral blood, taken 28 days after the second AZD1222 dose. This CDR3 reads CASSVRGLSEKLFF. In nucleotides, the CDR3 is TGTGCCAGTAGTGTCAGGGGGCTCTCTGAAAAACTGTTTTTT.